This TCR beta chain was captured in a study of glioma-infiltrating T cells after dendritic cell vaccination. Study-level findings and limits: Complete blood and tumor specimen sets were limited to few patients.

Indicated time point: after dendritic cell vaccination, including at tumor progression/relapse. Comment on this clone: Antigen unknown.

CDR3 length equals 14 residues. V dropped 6 bases and J dropped 2 bases, with 13 bases sitting between them. The germline V gene encodes CDR1 MNHNS and CDR2 SASEGT. Up to 2 ug genomic DNA was used for TCRB CDR3 amplification. Using immunoSEQ multiplex PCR, the repertoire was profiled, and TCRdb retains in-frame clones only, with some absent. Of under 130,000 clones listed, around 90% are singletons. The source material was blood, sampled after dendritic cell vaccination. V gene TRBV6-1 combines with J gene TRBJ2-5; D might be TRBD2 (5 bases). The sequence was collected from a human donor with glioblastoma. The CDR3 bases are TGTGCCAGCAGCGGAGGACTGGGACAAGAGACCCAGTACTTC. Amino acid sequence: CASSGGLGQETQYF.